The clone carrying this TCR beta chain came up a few times. Its antigen is currently unknown. These data are taken from a study of PD-1 blockade in classical Hodgkin lymphoma. The overall study: Every 2 weeks, patients got 3 mg/kg intravenous nivolumab.

Each patient relapsed following autologous stem cell transplantation, and prior brentuximab vedotin exposure differed. Points from the study as a whole: Newly diagnosed patients reportedly trailed healthy donors in baseline TCR diversity. Compared with baseline, CD4+ but not CD8+ TCR diversity had risen significantly by C4D1. Nothing has yet pinned down what causes the repertoire differences, possibly disease activity or prior therapy.

Method: immunoSEQ multiplex PCR; TCRdb's copy keeps in-frame clones and lacks some. The table shows around 19,000 clones, with roughly four fifths occurring only once. Germline V gene sequence: CDR1 LNHDA, CDR2 SQIVND (reference sequence). Trimming removed 5 bases from V and 0 bases from J; junction bases left unmatched: 19. This CDR3 is built from 20 residues. The V and J genes are TRBV19 and TRBJ2-7; TRBD2 matches at 10 bases. This clonotype was obtained from a human donor with classical Hodgkin lymphoma. This specimen consisted of peripheral blood mononuclear cells (PBMCs), obtained before the second cycle of nivolumab. CDR3 loop: CASSLKGTSETNPISYEQYF. The CDR3, as DNA: TGTGCCAGTAGTCTTAAAGGGACTAGCGAAACCAATCCGATCTCCTACGAGCAGTACTTC.